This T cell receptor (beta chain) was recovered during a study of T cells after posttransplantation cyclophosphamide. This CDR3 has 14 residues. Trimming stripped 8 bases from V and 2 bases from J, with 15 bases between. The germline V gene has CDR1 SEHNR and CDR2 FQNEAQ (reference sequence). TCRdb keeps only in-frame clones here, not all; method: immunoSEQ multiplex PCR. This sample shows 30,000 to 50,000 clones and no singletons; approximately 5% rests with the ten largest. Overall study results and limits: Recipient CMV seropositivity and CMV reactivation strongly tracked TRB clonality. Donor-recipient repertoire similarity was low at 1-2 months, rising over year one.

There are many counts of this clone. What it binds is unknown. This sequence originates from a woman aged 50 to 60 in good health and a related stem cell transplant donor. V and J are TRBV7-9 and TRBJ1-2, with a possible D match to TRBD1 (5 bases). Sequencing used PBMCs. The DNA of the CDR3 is TGTGCCAGCGGGGGACTGGGGCCAAACTATGGCTACACCTTC. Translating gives CASGGLGPNYGYTF.